These 31 T cell receptor beta chains were sequenced from one sample in a study of cytomegalovirus exposure and HLA in healthy donors. It was with 60 Vbeta and 13 Jbeta primers that the PCR ran. Assay: immunoSEQ multiplex PCR; the TCRdb copy retains only in-frame clones and omits some. The repertoire includes 120,000 to 150,000 clones, more than 60% of them detected once, and over 1.5% sits in the top ten. Input material: PBMCs. All receptors come from a male donor in good health and CMV-seronegative.

The chain employs TRBV4-1 and TRBJ1-5; perhaps TRBD1 as D (5 bases). V lost 1 base and J 1 base, leaving 11 bases between the germline ends. CDR3 length: 16 residues. Looked up from germline, CDR1 is MGHRA and CDR2 is YSYEKL. CDR3 DNA sequence: TGCGCCAGCAGCCAAGTACCGGGGGTGAGCAATCAGCCCCAGCATTTT. Translation: CASSQVPGVSNQPQHF.

This clone was seen more than once but under ten times. The chain joins TRBV6-1 to TRBJ1-1, with a tentative D call TRBD1 (5 bases). The CDR3 loop spans 13 amino acids. The V end was cut by 2 bases, the J end by 8 bases, with 12 bases between. Germline V gene lookup returns CDR1 MNHNS and CDR2 SASEGT. The CDR3 sequence is CASSETGRTEAFF. The CDR3 DNA reads as TGTGCCAGCAGTGAAACGGGCAGGACAGAAGCTTTCTTT.

The V gene is TRBV19, the J gene TRBJ2-7; 9 positions agree with TRBD1. Germline CDR1 is LNHDA and CDR2 is SQIVND (reference sequence). The CDR3 has 15 amino acids. The trim removed 7 bases at V and 0 bases at J, leaving 7 bases unmatched. The CDR3 loop reads CASNPGTGSSYEQYF. The CDR3 nucleotides are TGTGCCAGTAACCCCGGGACAGGGAGCTCCTACGAGCAGTACTTC.

This chain connects TRBV18 to TRBJ1-1; 7 bases align to TRBD1. With V trimmed by 8 bases and J by 2 bases, 11 bases remained unmatched. CDR3 length equals 15 residues. The V gene's germline CDR1 is KGHSH and CDR2 LQKENI. CDR3 bases: TGTGCCAGCGCTAACACCGGGACAGAAAACACTGAAGCTTTCTTT. Its protein is CASANTGTENTEAFF.

This rearrangement joins TRBV5-6 to TRBJ2-5, with a weak D call TRBD2 (5 bases). CDR3 length: 14 residues. In germline, CDR1 is SGHDT, CDR2 YYEEEE. V was cut by 0 bases and J by 1 base, with 7 bases left in between. CDR3 DNA: TGTGCCAGCAGCTTGGGGACTCTCCAAGAGACCCAGTACTTC. Translation gives CASSLGTLQETQYF.

V gene TRBV19 combines with J gene TRBJ2-2; a possible D gene is TRBD1 (6 bases). The germline V and J ends were trimmed by 4 bases and 6 bases, with 15 bases remaining between them. The germline gives CDR1 LNHDA, CDR2 SQIVND (reference sequence). The CDR3 contains 15 residues. CDR3 loop: CASSNSRGRSGELFF. The DNA of the CDR3 is TGTGCCAGTAGTAACAGTAGGGGGAGATCCGGGGAGCTGTTTTTT.

The chain is built from TRBV27 and TRBJ2-7; TRBD2 might be the D (7 bases). This CDR3 has 12 residues. Germline V gene sequence: CDR1 MNHEY, CDR2 SMNVEV (reference sequence). V was shortened by 8 bases and J by 5 bases, with 13 bases between the two germline ends. CDR3 nucleotides: TGTGCCAGCGGCGGGGGCTGGGACGAGCAGTACTTC. Translation gives CASGGGWDEQYF.

This chain connects TRBV4-1 to TRBJ2-7; D is undetermined. CDR1 and CDR2 from the germline V gene are MGHRA and YSYEKL. The CDR3 length is 15 residues. V was trimmed by 0 bases and J by 1 base, leaving 10 bases between them. CDR3 in amino acids: CASSQENGASYEQYF. The CDR3 DNA reads as TGCGCCAGCAGCCAAGAGAACGGAGCATCCTACGAGCAGTACTTC.

The V and J genes are TRBV11-2 and TRBJ1-3; D ambiguous. From germline, CDR1 is SGHAT and CDR2 FQNNGV. V was clipped by 2 bases and J by 4 bases, with 12 bases between them. This CDR3 has 15 residues. CDR3 coding DNA: TGTGCCAGCAGCTTATCCGGACTATCGGGAAACACCATATATTTT. Amino acid sequence: CASSLSGLSGNTIYF.

This sequence joins TRBV6-1 and TRBJ2-3, with no clear D. V lost 1 base to trimming and J lost 5 bases, with 16 bases between them. The CDR3 consists of 16 residues. Looked up from germline, CDR1 is MNHNS and CDR2 is SASEGT. Here the CDR3 DNA reads TGTGCCAGCAGTGAAGGTGTGACTTTCCAAAAAGATACGCAGTATTTT. Amino acid sequence: CASSEGVTFQKDTQYF.

The chain couples TRBV5-1 to TRBJ2-7; D is perhaps TRBD2 (7 bases). The CDR3 sequence is 19 residues long. Germline V gene sequence: CDR1 SGHRS, CDR2 YFSETQ. Between the trimmed V and J ends, which lost 4 bases and 3 bases, there was a span of 29 bases. The CDR3 nucleotides read TGCGCCAGCAGCCCGGAGGCGGGGGCGGTAGGGGGGGAACACTACGAGCAGTACTTC. This sequence encodes CASSPEAGAVGGEHYEQYF.

This clone has just one count. V usage is TRBV19 and J usage is TRBJ1-6, with 7 bases fitting TRBD1. The junction had 4 bases not matched to a gene; V was cut back by 1 base and J by 7 bases. CDR3 length equals 15 residues. Germline CDR1 is LNHDA and CDR2 is SQIVND (reference sequence). The CDR3 sequence is CASSIVAQGNSPLHF. Written as DNA, the CDR3 is TGTGCCAGTAGTATAGTCGCACAGGGGAATTCACCCCTCCACTTT.

This chain uses TRBV6-5 with TRBJ2-7, with 9 bases identical to TRBD1. The V and J ends lost 2 bases and 1 base, in that order; junction bases with no gene match: 3. This CDR3 region has 15 residues. Germline V gene sequence: CDR1 MNHEY, CDR2 SVGAGI. CDR3 loop: CASSYGTGSSYEQYF. CDR3 DNA: TGTGCCAGCAGTTACGGGACAGGGAGTTCCTACGAGCAGTACTTC.

In this sample, this clone turned up a few times. This chain joins TRBV5-4 and TRBJ2-3, with D perhaps matching TRBD2 (5 bases). The CDR3 sequence is 14 residues long. Germline values: CDR1 SGHNT, CDR2 YYREEE (reference sequence). V lost 0 bases and J 5 bases, leaving 10 bases between the germline ends. The CDR3 nucleotides read TGTGCCAGCAGCTTGGTCGGGGAAGTAGATACGCAGTATTTT. It encodes CASSLVGEVDTQYF.

This clone is a singleton in its sample. This chain joins TRBV27 and TRBJ1-1; tentative D call: TRBD1 (6 bases). The length of the CDR3 is 16 residues. The ends were cut back, 3 bases at V and 0 bases at J, with 14 bases in the middle. The germline V gene has CDR1 MNHEY and CDR2 SMNVEV (reference sequence). The CDR3 is CASSFSGVNLNTEAFF. CDR3 nucleotide sequence: TGTGCCAGCAGTTTTTCAGGGGTGAACCTGAACACTGAAGCTTTCTTT.

The rearrangement links TRBV30 to TRBJ2-5; TRBD2 is a possible D gene (7 bases). Trimming removed 4 bases at V and 5 bases at J, with 17 bases between. The germline CDR1 and CDR2 sequences are GTSNPN and SVGIG (reference sequence). CDR3 length: 14 amino acids. CDR3: CAWTSGGPGETQYF. CDR3 nucleotide sequence: TGTGCCTGGACGTCGGGGGGCCCAGGGGAGACCCAGTACTTC. Filled out from reference TRBV30 and TRBJ2-5, the complete variable domain reads SQTIHQWPATLVQPVGSPLSLECTVEGTSNPNLYWYRQAAGRGLQLLFYSVGIGQISSEVPQNLSASRPQDRQFILSSKKLLLSDSGFYLCAWTSGGPGETQYFGPGTRLLVL.

This clone occurred a few times. The rearrangement joins TRBV7-9 to TRBJ1-1, with D unclear. Germline V gene lookup returns CDR1 SEHNR and CDR2 FQNEAQ (reference sequence). This CDR3 is 13 amino acids long. Trimming stripped 3 bases from V and 6 bases from J, with 11 bases between. The CDR3 DNA follows: TGTGCCAGCAGCTTGGAAGCAGGTTCTGAAGCTTTCTTT. This codes for CASSLEAGSEAFF.

This clone has only a few counts. V and J are TRBV29-1 and TRBJ1-2; 8 nucleotides align to TRBD1. In germline, CDR1 is SQVTM, CDR2 ANQGSEA. J gave up 4 bases and V 7 bases, and 8 bases lay outside the gene matches. CDR3 size: 13 residues. In nucleotides, the CDR3 is TGCAGCGGCTCCTTCGGGACAGGCTATGGCTACACCTTC. Its translation: CSGSFGTGYGYTF. The full variable domain, completed using reference TRBV29-1 and TRBJ1-2, is SAVISQKPSRDICQRGTSLTIQCQVDSQVTMMFWYRQQPGQSLTLIATANQGSEATYESGFVIDKFPISRPNLTFSTLTVSNMSPEDSSIYLCSGSFGTGYGYTFGSGTRLTVV.

The table lists this clone with a count of one. The CDR3 region has the DNA TGTGCCAGCCAGCAAGCGGGGGGGGCGGATTCACCGAACACCGGGGAGCTGTTTTTT. As protein: CASQQAGGADSPNTGELFF. The genes are TRBV7-9 and TRBJ2-2, with 10 positions matching TRBD2. V gave up 8 bases and J gave up 0 bases; unmatched junction bases: 15. Germline-derived CDR1 and CDR2 are SEHNR and FQNEAQ (reference sequence). The CDR3 consists of 19 residues.

This chain connects TRBV7-9 to TRBJ2-2; D is undetermined. Germline CDR1 is SEHNR and CDR2 is FQNEAQ (reference sequence). The V gene lost 4 bases and the J gene lost 0 bases, with 9 bases spanning the gap. This CDR3 spans 15 amino acids. The CDR3 loop reads CASSSELPNTGELFF. CDR3 nucleotides: TGTGCCAGCAGCTCGGAGCTCCCGAACACCGGGGAGCTGTTTTTT.

The chain joins TRBV28 to TRBJ1-5; D is unresolved. CDR1 and CDR2 from the germline V gene are MDHEN and SYDVKM. V dropped 3 bases and J dropped 7 bases, with 13 bases sitting between them. The CDR3 is made up of 14 amino acids. CDR3 sequence (DNA): TGTGCCAGCAGTTTCAACTGGGGAGGGCAGCCCCAGCATTTT. Amino acid sequence: CASSFNWGGQPQHF.

This clone was counted only a few times. The chain combines TRBV7-2 with TRBJ1-2; 11 bases are a match to TRBD1. Germline V gene data show CDR1 as SGHTA and CDR2 as FQGNSA. V trimming: 5 bases; J trimming: 7 bases; junction bases outside the gene matches: 3. The CDR3 is made up of 13 amino acids. The CDR3: CASSGQGAGGYTF. The CDR3 DNA reads TGTGCCAGCAGCGGACAGGGGGCGGGTGGCTACACCTTC.

This clone turned up a few times. The chain recombines TRBV5-8 with TRBJ2-7; 7 nucleotides line up with TRBD1. This CDR3 has 13 amino acids. Germline values: CDR1 SGHTS, CDR2 YDEGEE. The V segment lost 4 bases and the J segment 2 bases; nucleotides outside the gene matches: 3. CDR3 in amino acids: CASSPTGTYEQYF. The CDR3 DNA is TGTGCCAGCAGCCCGACAGGGACCTACGAGCAGTACTTC.

The J gene is TRBJ1-2, the V gene TRBV12-5; 8 bases are a match to TRBD1. V gave up 2 bases and J gave up 6 bases; unmatched junction bases: 14. The CDR3 runs to 17 residues. CDR1 and CDR2 (germline): LGHNT, FRNRAP. CDR3 sequence (DNA): TGTGCTAGTGGTTTGTTAAGGGACAGGTCGAGGATTGATGGCTACACCTTC. Its translation: CASGLLRDRSRIDGYTF.

This clone was counted between two and nine times. The chain couples TRBV30 to TRBJ2-7; weak D call: TRBD1 (6 bases). The germline CDR1 and CDR2 sequences are GTSNPN and SVGIG (reference sequence). CDR3 length equals 12 residues. Trimming took 6 bases from V and 0 from J, leaving 9 bases between them. The CDR3 coding sequence is TGTGCCTGCCACAGGGACTCCTACGAGCAGTACTTC. Residues: CACHRDSYEQYF.

The chain links TRBV18 to TRBJ1-3; TRBD1 aligns across 7 bases. CDR1 KGHSH and CDR2 LQKENI come from the germline V gene. The CDR3 has 16 amino acids. The J segment lost 0 bases and the V segment lost 3 bases, leaving 5 bases of the junction unmatched. CDR3 sequence reads: CASSPLGQLSGNTIYF. In DNA form, the CDR3 reads TGTGCCAGCTCACCCTTGGGACAGCTCTCTGGAAACACCATATATTTT.

V gene TRBV27 combines with J gene TRBJ1-1; TRBD1 agrees at 10 bases. Germline V gene lookup returns CDR1 MNHEY and CDR2 SMNVEV (reference sequence). This CDR3 is 15 amino acids long. After removal of 6 bases from V and 4 bases from J, the junction contained 8 bases not matched to a gene. The CDR3 spells CASRGQGRGLTEAFF. CDR3 DNA: TGTGCCAGCAGGGGACAGGGGCGGGGGCTCACTGAAGCTTTCTTT.

This rearrangement joins TRBV6-5 to TRBJ2-5; 9 positions match TRBD2. Unmatched junction bases numbered 6, after V lost 0 bases and J lost 4 bases. The germline CDR1 and CDR2 sequences are MNHEY and SVGAGI. The CDR3 spans 16 residues. CDR3 nucleotide sequence: TGTGCCAGCAGTTACTCGGCGGGGGGGAGAGGAGAGACCCAGTACTTC. This gives the protein CASSYSAGGRGETQYF.

The chain has TRBV9 and TRBJ2-1; TRBD2 matches 10 bases. The germline gives CDR1 SGDLS, CDR2 YYNGEE. CDR3 length: 14 residues. J lost 7 bases, V lost 6 bases, and 7 bases had no gene match. The CDR3 bases are TGTGCCAGCAACCTAGCGGGGGTGCGTAATGAGCAGTTCTTC. This sequence encodes CASNLAGVRNEQFF.

This chain joins TRBV7-9 and TRBJ1-5, with D hard to call. V lost 4 bases and J 7 bases, leaving 14 bases between the germline ends. CDR1 and CDR2 from the germline V gene are SEHNR and FQNEAQ (reference sequence). The CDR3 is 14 amino acids. CDR3 DNA sequence: TGTGCCAGCAGCTCAGAGGGAGGGCGCCAGCCCCAGCATTTT. Residues: CASSSEGGRQPQHF.

CDR3 sequence: CASSTPDRGVQETQYF. The CDR3 nucleotides are TGTGCCAGCTCCACCCCAGACAGGGGAGTCCAAGAGACCCAGTACTTC. The chain employs TRBV18 and TRBJ2-5; 8 nucleotides agree with TRBD1. V was pared by 6 bases and J by 1 base, with 10 bases of the junction left unmatched. Germline loops: CDR1 KGHSH, CDR2 LQKENI. The CDR3 extends over 16 amino acids.